This TCR beta chain emerged from a study of siplizumab effects on memory and regulatory T cells (dated by TCRdb to about 2019). With respect to the entire study: The study examined how the anti-CD2 antibody siplizumab affects alloreactive T-cell subsets in allogeneic mixed lymphocyte reactions built from human PBMCs. Overall study outcomes, separate from this receptor: Whether proliferating Tregs from siplizumab cultures actually had suppressive function was not functionally confirmed. Because sequences at frequencies below about 10^-5 were poorly captured, only a minor fraction of alloreactive clones could be mapped back to unstimulated subsets. Unstimulated naive T cells appeared more diverse than memory T cells, and naive cells seemed to contribute substantially to the alloresponse. The cumulative frequency of alloreactive sequences traceable to unstimulated CD4+ memory T cells was significantly reduced by siplizumab. Roughly 80-95% of proliferating CD4+ or CD8+ clones could not be assigned a naive or memory phenotype. Among mappable alloreactive CD4+ clones, an average Treg-derived fraction of about 69% was observed with siplizumab, compared with approximately 25% in control reactions.

Turning to this clone: It lacks a known antigen. Base qualities are not at hand, and no much larger clone is one base apart.

The germline V gene yields KGHSH for CDR1 and LQKENI for CDR2. Spanning cysteine to phenylalanine, the CDR3 consists of 15 amino acids. Of the read, only the CDR3 DNA is kept; its 45 bases are in frame from base 1. Ends trimmed: V by 6 bases, J by 7 bases; bases unmatched to a gene: 8. Sorted unstimulated T cells, along with proliferating T cells recovered from mixed lymphocyte reactions, underwent TCRbeta CDR3 sequencing. Fresh whole blood from some eleven HLA-typed healthy donors was used to isolate PBMCs. Unstimulated CD4+ regulatory T cells were FACS-sorted to map the origin of alloreactive clones. Library construction relied on the immunoSEQ multiplex PCR assay. Each sample had roughly 100,000 TCR templates assayed by the deep sequencing platform. Genomic DNA extracted from sorted T cells was the material used for TCRbeta CDR3 sequencing. In the authors' own workflow: The R programming language was used for clonal analysis of TCRbeta CDR3 data. Alloreactive CD4+ and CD8+ clones were defined by comparing unstimulated samples with post-reaction CFSE-low samples. By matching sequences to the repertoires of sorted unstimulated Treg and non-Treg cells, each alloreactive CD4+ clone was assigned a regulatory or non-regulatory origin. As stored in TCRdb, this immuneACCESS dataset retains in-frame rearrangements with V and J assigned. A fraction of the clones does not appear; measured against another copy, unresolved V genes explain less than half of the discrepancy, and the remainder lacks a known reason. That table is the source of V, J and clone size, and D and trimming were worked out from the DNA. A total of approximately 82,000 clones appear in this sample, around 90% of them only once. Of the sample, around 1.6% is held by the ten largest clones.

The clonotype was recovered from a human donor in good health. The receptor chain draws on TRBV18 and TRBJ1-6, with 8 middle bases fitting TRBD1. The sample was Tregs sorted from blood. The CDR3 region reads CASSLGQGNNSPLHF. DNA sequence: TGTGCCAGCTCTCTCGGACAGGGCAACAATTCACCCCTCCACTTT.